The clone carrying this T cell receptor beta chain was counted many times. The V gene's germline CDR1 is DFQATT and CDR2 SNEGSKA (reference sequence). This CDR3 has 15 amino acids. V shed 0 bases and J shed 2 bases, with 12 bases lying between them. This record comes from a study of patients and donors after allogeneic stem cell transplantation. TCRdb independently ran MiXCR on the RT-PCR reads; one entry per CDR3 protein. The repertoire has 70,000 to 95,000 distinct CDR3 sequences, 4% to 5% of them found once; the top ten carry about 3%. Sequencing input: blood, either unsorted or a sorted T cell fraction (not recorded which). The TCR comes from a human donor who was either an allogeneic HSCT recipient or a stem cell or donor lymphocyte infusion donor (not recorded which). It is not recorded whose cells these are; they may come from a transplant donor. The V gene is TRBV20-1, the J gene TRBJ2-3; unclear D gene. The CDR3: CSARDGSVYTDTQYF. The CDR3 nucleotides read TGCAGTGCTAGAGATGGTAGTGTATACACAGATACGCAGTATTTT.